The clone carrying this T cell receptor beta chain came up a few times. Its antigen is undetermined. Amplification used 60 Vbeta primers and 13 Jbeta primers. TCRdb keeps only in-frame clones here, not all; method: immunoSEQ multiplex PCR. The data contain under 200,000 clones, roughly 71% of them singletons. The sample is drawn from a study of cytomegalovirus exposure and HLA in healthy donors. Study-wide results and caveats: The authors assumed roughly uniform sequencing depth across donors for presence/absence analyses. TCR beta sequences numbering 15,000 to 20,000 were associated with HLA alleles at 0.05 false discovery rate in a later analysis. The authors judged a highly shared variant cluster likely a sequencing artifact. According to a later analysis, donors in an Asian-associated ancestry cluster reportedly had fewer N-insertions than the 666-donor mean.

The CDR3 has 13 amino acids. V gave up 2 bases and J gave up 9 bases; unmatched junction bases: 2. CDR1 SGHTA and CDR2 FQGTGA come from the germline V gene. Sample: PBMCs. The receptor comes from a male donor in good health and CMV-seropositive. The genes are TRBV7-3 and TRBJ2-1; 9 nucleotides line up with TRBD2. The CDR3 nucleotides read TGTGCCAGCAGCTTATCAGCGGGGGGTGAGCAGTTCTTC. Translating it yields CASSLSAGGEQFF.